The sample holds a few counts of the clone carrying this T cell receptor (beta chain). The data originate from a study of blood T cell repertoires in COVID-19. Background on the study: PBMCs, B-cell-depleted T cells, or T cells provided the cDNA or gDNA that made up the material.

Trimming stripped 1 base from V and 1 base from J, with 13 bases between. Germline V gene lookup returns CDR1 MGHRA and CDR2 YSYEKL. There are 16 residues in the CDR3. Allocation to cohorts depended on clinical history reported by the participants. The repertoire was sequenced with immunoSEQ multiplex PCR; TCRdb's copy has only in-frame clones and lacks some. Of under 200,000 clones in the sample, under 90% are singletons; the top ten hold approximately 3.6%. The receptor's source is a woman between 55 and 75 years old who had recovered from COVID-19. This sequence joins TRBV4-1 and TRBJ1-1; D possibly corresponds to TRBD1 (6 bases). The specimen sequenced was PBMCs or T cells enriched from blood (not recorded which). The CDR3 spells CASSQGNGQTNTEAFF. DNA of the CDR3: TGCGCCAGCAGCCAAGGTAACGGACAGACGAACACTGAAGCTTTCTTT.